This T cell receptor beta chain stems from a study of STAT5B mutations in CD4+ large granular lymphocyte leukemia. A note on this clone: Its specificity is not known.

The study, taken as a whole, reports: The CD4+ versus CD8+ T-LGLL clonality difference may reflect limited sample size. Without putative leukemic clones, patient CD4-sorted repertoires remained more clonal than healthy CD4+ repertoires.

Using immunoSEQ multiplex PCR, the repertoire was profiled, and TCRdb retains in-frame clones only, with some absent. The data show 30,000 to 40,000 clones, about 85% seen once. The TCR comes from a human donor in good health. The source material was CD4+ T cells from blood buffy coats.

The CDR3 here is CASSLLGAGTGELFF. CDR3 nucleotides: TGTGCCAGCAGCTTGCTGGGGGCTGGCACCGGGGAGCTGTTTTTT. The V call is TRBV5-6, the J call TRBJ2-2; weak D call: TRBD1 (6 bases). Germline assignment: CDR1 SGHDT and CDR2 YYEEEE. V lost 1 base and J lost 4, with 11 bases in between. The CDR3 consists of 15 residues.